A selection of T cell receptor beta chains follows, all from one sample in a study of T-cell memory formation after mild COVID-19. TCRdb re-called the 5' RACE reads with MiXCR, one entry per CDR3 protein. In the table there are roughly 190,000 distinct CDR3 sequences, around 25% of which are singletons. The sequenced sample was PBMCs or a T cell subset sorted from them (not recorded which). The origin of the receptors is an adult woman who had mild COVID-19 (a few samples of this study predate the infection). Cell type and time point are not known. CDR3s include the opening cysteine and the closing phenylalanine or tryptophan. The D gene is left open where the match is weak. Clone size appears in some rows only: once, few, many, or a class for an expanded clone.

NA,11,NA,TRBV7-9,TRBJ1-1,CASSSNSEAFF,TGTGCCAGCAGCTCGAATTCTGAAGCTTTCTTT
NA,14,NA,TRBV7-6,TRBJ2-2,CASSLEVYTGELFF,TGTGCCAGCAGCTTAGAGGTCTACACCGGGGAGCTGTTTTTT
TRBD2,17,NA,TRBV4-1,TRBJ2-5,CASSQDISGGAWETQYF,TGCGCCAGCAGCCAAGATATCAGCGGGGGGGCCTGGGAGACCCAGTACTTC
TRBD1,15,NA,TRBV7-2,TRBJ1-1,CASSARGQVGTEAFF,TGTGCCAGCAGCGCCAGGGGGCAGGTGGGCACTGAAGCTTTCTTT
NA,15,few,TRBV7-7,TRBJ2-1,CASSPEPGSRGEQFF,TGTGCTAGCAGCCCCGAACCGGGCAGCCGAGGCGAGCAGTTCTTC
TRBD1,15,NA,TRBV29-1,TRBJ2-7,CSVDGGDRGHYEQYF,TGCAGCGTTGACGGGGGGGACAGGGGGCACTACGAGCAGTACTTC
NA,14,few,TRBV20-1,TRBJ1-6,CSARAGPTNSPLHF,TGCAGTGCTAGAGCGGGGCCAACCAATTCACCCCTCCACTTT
TRBD2,14,NA,TRBV27,TRBJ2-5,CASSGRTSHSTQYF,TGTGCCAGCAGTGGCAGGACTAGTCATTCGACCCAGTACTTC
NA,14,few,TRBV6-2/TRBV6-3,TRBJ2-5,CASSYSPGQETQYF,TGTGCCAGCAGTTACTCGCCGGGGCAAGAGACCCAGTACTTC
TRBD1,16,NA,TRBV7-9,TRBJ2-3,CASTGGTGASADTQYF,TGTGCCAGCACGGGGGGGACAGGGGCCTCCGCAGATACGCAGTATTTT
NA,16,NA,TRBV2,TRBJ2-1,CASRPRDTSSYNEQFF,TGTGCCAGCAGACCGCGGGACACCAGCTCCTACAATGAGCAGTTCTTC
NA,16,NA,TRBV7-9,TRBJ2-1,CASSSVTELNYNEQFF,TGTGCCAGCAGCTCCGTCACAGAGCTAAATTACAATGAGCAGTTCTTC
NA,12,few,TRBV20-1,TRBJ2-2,CSASRGTGELFF,TGCAGTGCTAGTCGGGGTACCGGGGAGCTGTTTTTT
TRBD2,14,few,TRBV7-2,TRBJ2-7,CASSLVGTSDEQYF,TGTGCCAGCAGCTTAGTGGGGACTAGCGACGAGCAGTACTTC
NA,14,few,TRBV11-2,TRBJ2-1,CASRPIADSSGQFF,TGTGCCAGCAGACCCATAGCGGACTCAAGCGGGCAGTTCTTC
TRBD2,16,NA,TRBV18,TRBJ2-1,CASSPVTTSVRNEQFF,TGTGCCAGCTCACCAGTTACGACTAGCGTTAGGAATGAGCAGTTCTTC
NA,15,NA,TRBV14,TRBJ2-1,CASSQVPGQYNEQFF,TGTGCCAGCAGCCAAGTTCCAGGACAGTACAATGAGCAGTTCTTC
TRBD2,17,NA,TRBV7-2,TRBJ2-1,CASSKRLAGPTFNEQFF,TGTGCCAGCAGCAAGAGACTAGCGGGGCCTACCTTCAATGAGCAGTTCTTC
NA,17,few,TRBV19,TRBJ1-3,CASSIDAGTSRGNTIYF,TGTGCCAGTAGTATAGACGCCGGGACGTCTCGTGGAAACACCATATATTTT
NA,12,few,TRBV6-5,TRBJ1-4,CASSPMGEKLFF,TGTGCCAGCAGCCCGATGGGGGAAAAACTGTTTTTT
TRBD2,15,NA,TRBV20-1,TRBJ2-1,CSARDGTSGGGEQFF,TGCAGTGCTAGAGACGGGACTAGCGGGGGAGGGGAGCAGTTCTTC
NA,12,NA,TRBV15,TRBJ1-1,CATSGRNTEAFF,TGTGCCACCAGCGGGAGGAACACTGAAGCTTTCTTT
NA,16,NA,TRBV4-2,TRBJ2-3,CASSQDLGTATDTQYF,TGTGCCAGCAGCCAAGATTTGGGGACTGCCACAGATACGCAGTATTTT
NA,16,NA,TRBV7-9,TRBJ1-4,CASSLAAAGPNEKLFF,TGTGCCAGCAGCTTAGCGGCGGCAGGCCCTAATGAAAAACTGTTTTTT
TRBD1,15,NA,TRBV7-9,TRBJ2-7,CASSLGGQGAREQYF,TGTGCCAGCAGCTTAGGTGGACAGGGGGCGCGAGAGCAGTACTTC
NA,13,NA,TRBV7-8,TRBJ2-5,CASSGGGDETQYF,TGTGCCAGCAGCGGAGGGGGAGACGAGACCCAGTACTTC
NA,13,NA,TRBV7-6,TRBJ2-3,CASSLGDADTQYF,TGTGCCAGCAGCTTAGGTGATGCAGATACGCAGTATTTT
NA,14,NA,TRBV19,TRBJ1-2,CASSIWGQNYGYTF,TGTGCCAGTAGTATATGGGGTCAAAACTATGGCTACACCTTC
NA,14,NA,TRBV7-3,TRBJ1-1,CASSQDVGSTEAFF,TGTGCCAGCAGCCAAGACGTCGGGAGTACTGAAGCTTTCTTT
TRBD1,15,NA,TRBV5-1,TRBJ2-2,CASSLVTGDTGELFF,TGCGCCAGCAGCCTGGTAACAGGGGACACCGGGGAGCTGTTTTTT
NA,12,few,TRBV5-5,TRBJ1-2,CASSADTYGYTF,TGTGCCAGCAGCGCAGACACGTATGGCTACACCTTC
TRBD2,17,few,TRBV5-5,TRBJ2-5,CASSLSSSGGPTETQYF,TGTGCCAGCAGCTTATCTTCCTCGGGGGGGCCGACAGAGACCCAGTACTTC
TRBD1,13,few,TRBV29-1,TRBJ2-7,CSVRDRDQVEQYF,TGCAGCGTACGGGACAGGGATCAGGTCGAGCAGTACTTC
NA,15,NA,TRBV7-2,TRBJ2-3,CASAEPGRGTDTQYF,TGTGCCAGCGCGGAACCGGGACGGGGCACAGATACGCAGTATTTT
TRBD2,15,NA,TRBV27,TRBJ2-3,CASSLSSGATDTQYF,TGTGCCAGCAGTTTATCTAGCGGGGCGACAGATACGCAGTATTTT
NA,13,NA,TRBV12-3/TRBV12-4,TRBJ2-1,CATQSGVGDEQFF,TGTGCCACACAGTCGGGGGTTGGAGATGAGCAGTTCTTC
TRBD1,14,NA,TRBV10-3,TRBJ2-1,CAISSGTGYNEQFF,TGTGCCATCAGTTCCGGGACAGGCTACAATGAGCAGTTCTTC
TRBD2,16,NA,TRBV20-1,TRBJ2-3,CSAEIKNGRAIDTQYF,TGCAGTGCTGAGATCAAAAACGGGAGGGCCATCGATACGCAGTATTTT
NA,13,few,TRBV11-3,TRBJ2-1,CASSLVKGNEQFF,TGTGCCAGCAGCTTGGTTAAAGGCAATGAGCAGTTCTTC
NA,16,many,TRBV9,TRBJ2-2,CASSLSSRVDTGELFF,TGTGCCAGCAGCCTTTCCTCCAGGGTGGACACCGGGGAGCTGTTTTTT